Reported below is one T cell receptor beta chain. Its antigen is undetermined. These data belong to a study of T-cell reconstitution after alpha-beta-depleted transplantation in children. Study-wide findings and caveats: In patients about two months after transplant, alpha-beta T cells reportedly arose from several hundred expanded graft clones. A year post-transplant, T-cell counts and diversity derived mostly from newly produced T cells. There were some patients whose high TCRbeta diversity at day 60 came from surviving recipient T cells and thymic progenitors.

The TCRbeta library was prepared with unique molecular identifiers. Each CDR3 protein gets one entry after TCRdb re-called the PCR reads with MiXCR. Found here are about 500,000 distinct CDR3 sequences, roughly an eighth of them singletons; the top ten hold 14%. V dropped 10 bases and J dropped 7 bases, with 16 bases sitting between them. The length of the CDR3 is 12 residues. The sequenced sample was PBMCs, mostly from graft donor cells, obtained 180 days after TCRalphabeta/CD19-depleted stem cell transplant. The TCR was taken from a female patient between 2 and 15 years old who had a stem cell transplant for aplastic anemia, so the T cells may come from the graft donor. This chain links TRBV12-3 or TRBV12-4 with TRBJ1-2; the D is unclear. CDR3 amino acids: CATIDGFGGYTF. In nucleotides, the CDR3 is TGTGCCACCATCGACGGTTTTGGTGGCTACACCTTC.